The 4 T cell receptor beta chains given below trace back to one sample, sequenced in a study of siplizumab effects on memory and regulatory T cells. Measured with immunoSEQ multiplex PCR; TCRdb has only the in-frame clones, and not every one. The sample yields around 78,000 clones, roughly nine tenths seen once. The specimen sequenced was CD8+ T cells sorted from blood. The receptors shown here come from a human donor in good health.

As DNA, the CDR3 is TGTGCCAGCAGCGTAGGGGGGTTTGGAAACACCATATATTTT. Its protein product is CASSVGGFGNTIYF. The chain combines TRBV9 with TRBJ1-3; a possible D gene is TRBD1 (5 bases). V was shortened by 0 bases and J by 3 bases, with 7 bases between the two germline ends. Germline V gives CDR1 SGDLS, CDR2 YYNGEE. The CDR3 runs to 14 residues. Full variable domain (outside the CDR3, taken from reference TRBV9 and TRBJ1-3): DSGVTQTPKHLITATGQRVTLRCSPRSGDLSVYWYQQSLDQGLQFLIQYYNGEERAKGNILERFSAQQFPDLHSELNLSSLELGDSALYFCASSVGGFGNTIYFGEGSWLTVV.

The chain combines TRBV5-5 with TRBJ2-1; D is unclear. The CDR3 covers 12 residues. V was cut by 0 bases and J by 6 bases, with 4 bases left in between. From germline, CDR1 is SGHKS and CDR2 YYEKEE (reference sequence). The CDR3 DNA reads TGTGCCAGCAGCTTGGCCTTCAATGAGCAGTTCTTC. Translating gives CASSLAFNEQFF.

Concerning this clone: The junction does not match germline at one end; this may be a read error. The rearrangement uses TRBV5-8 and TRBJ1-5, with no clear D. The CDR3 loop spans 15 amino acids. Germline V lookup: CDR1 SGHTS, CDR2 YDEGEE. As DNA, the CDR3 is TGTGCCAGCAGCTTGGGTCGCTCTAGCGATCAGCCCCAGCATTTT. Residues: CASSLGRSSDQPQHF.

The chain employs TRBV6-5 and TRBJ1-5; D may be TRBD1 (6 bases). This CDR3 is built from 13 residues. Germline CDR1 and CDR2: MNHEY and SVGAGI. Trimming removed 2 bases at V and 11 bases at J, with 13 bases between. DNA for the CDR3: TGTGCCAGCAGTTACCAAGGGGGGACGGCCCAGCATTTT. Residues: CASSYQGGTAQHF.